This TCR beta chain was found in a study of blood T cell repertoires in COVID-19. Study as a whole: Researchers got acute and convalescent COVID-19 samples from the United States, Italy and Spain. Sources were T cells, B-cell-depleted T cells, or PBMCs; the material itself was cDNA or gDNA.

This clone showed up just once. Original processing notes: The authors estimated nucleated cell counts from reference gene primer amplification. The repertoire was sequenced with immunoSEQ multiplex PCR; TCRdb's copy has only in-frame clones and lacks some. V, J and clone size reflect that table, while D and trimming were determined from the DNA. Of approximately 64,000 clones listed, approximately 77% are singletons. The CDR3 spans 19 residues. The J segment lost 0 bases and the V segment lost 0 bases, leaving 6 bases of the junction unmatched. The germline gives CDR1 LGHDT, CDR2 YNNKEL (reference sequence).

V gene TRBV3-1 (or the pseudogene TRBV3-2) combines with J gene TRBJ2-6; TRBD2 matches 9 bases. Sequenced: peripheral blood. The clonotype was recovered from a woman aged 70 to 79 with acute or convalescent COVID-19. CDR3 amino acids: CASSQEVLSGSSGANVLTF. CDR3 nucleotides: TGTGCCAGCAGCCAAGAGGTCCTTAGCGGGAGCTCTGGGGCCAACGTCCTGACTTTC.